This section outlines one T cell receptor (beta chain) sequence together with its context. What it binds is not known. Germline CDR1 SGDLS, CDR2 YYNGEE. With V trimmed by 4 bases and J by 3 bases, 12 bases remained unmatched. The CDR3 is 17 amino acids. The data are from a study of shared clonotypes between healthy human individuals. Overall study: The study enrolled two women and three men aged 18 to 49. Notes on the study in general: Sequencing depth was predicted to influence how clonotypes are shared among donors. Donors were few, which limited the genetic and exposure-history diversity represented.

Sequenced by immunoSEQ multiplex PCR; TCRdb stores in-frame clones only, minus some. Of around 2,000,000 clones in the sample, about 92% were seen once. Cells designated naive CD8 were CD45RO-negative and were positively selected for CCR7, with terminally differentiated effector memory CD45RA+ cells excluded. The sequenced sample was naive CD8+ T cells from PBMCs. The receptor comes from a man aged 18 to 30 in good health. Some clones in this sample may be carry-over from other donors' samples. The chain combines TRBV9 with TRBJ2-7, with 11 bases matching TRBD2. CDR3 nucleotides: TGTGCCAGCAGCCTGACTAGCGGGACGGGCGAGAGCTACGAGCAGTACTTC. Amino acids: CASSLTSGTGESYEQYF.